The present T cell receptor beta chain was sequenced within a study of T cells in Graves' hyperthyroidism and ophthalmopathy. Many counts were recorded for this clonotype. Its specificity is unknown. Amplified regions were TCR beta CDR3 sequences from RNA transcripts. During a first-round RT-PCR of the TCR CDR3, the HTBI primer set was used. TCRdb reanalysed the multiplex PCR reads using MiXCR and keeps one entry per CDR3 protein. This table has around 600,000 distinct CDR3 sequences, roughly 15% appearing once. Germline values: CDR1 DFQATT, CDR2 SNEGSKA (reference sequence). The CDR3 sequence is 16 residues long. V lost 1 base and J lost 1, with 14 bases in between. Findings of the study overall: Most expanded thyroid clonotypes above 0.001 also appeared in blood.

The rearrangement links TRBV20-1 to TRBJ2-1, with D perhaps matching TRBD2 (6 bases). Input material: blood. The receptor was isolated from a woman aged 45-65 years with Graves' ophthalmopathy. This CDR3 is CSARGPSGRSYNEQFF. DNA for the CDR3: TGCAGTGCTAGAGGGCCGAGCGGGCGTTCCTACAATGAGCAGTTCTTC.